This T cell receptor beta chain stems from a study of T cell changes during pregnancy in multiple sclerosis. The repertoire was sequenced with immunoSEQ multiplex PCR; TCRdb's copy has only in-frame clones and lacks some. The profile shows 70,000 to 85,000 clones, just over 90% of them singletons. Unmatched junction bases numbered 7, after V lost 4 bases and J lost 3 bases. The CDR3 has 14 amino acids. In germline, CDR1 is SGHRS, CDR2 YFSETQ. Sequencing used peripheral blood, obtained before pregnancy. The V gene is TRBV5-1, the J gene TRBJ2-7; 7 bases match TRBD2. The clonotype comes from a female donor with multiple sclerosis, enrolled in a pregnancy study. For the CDR3, the DNA is TGCGCCAGCAGCAACCCTAGCGGCCTCTACGAGCAGTACTTC. This encodes CASSNPSGLYEQYF.